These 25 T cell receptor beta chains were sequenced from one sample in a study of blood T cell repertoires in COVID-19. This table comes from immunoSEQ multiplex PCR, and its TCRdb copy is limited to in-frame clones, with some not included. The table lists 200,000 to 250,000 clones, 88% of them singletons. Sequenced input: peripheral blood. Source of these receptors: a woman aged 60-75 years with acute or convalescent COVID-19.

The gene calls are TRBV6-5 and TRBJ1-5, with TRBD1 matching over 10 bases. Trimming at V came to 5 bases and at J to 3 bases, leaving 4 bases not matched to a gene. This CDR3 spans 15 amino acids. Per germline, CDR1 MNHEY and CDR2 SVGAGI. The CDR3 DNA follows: TGTGCCAGCAGTACCGACAGGGGGCTCAATCAGCCCCAGCATTTT. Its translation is CASSTDRGLNQPQHF.

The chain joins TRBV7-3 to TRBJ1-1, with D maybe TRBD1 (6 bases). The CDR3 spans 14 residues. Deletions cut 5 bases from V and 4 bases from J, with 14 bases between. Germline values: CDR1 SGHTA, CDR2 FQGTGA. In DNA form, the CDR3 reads TGTGCCAGCAGCCATTACAGGGCACCCACTGAAGCTTTCTTT. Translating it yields CASSHYRAPTEAFF.

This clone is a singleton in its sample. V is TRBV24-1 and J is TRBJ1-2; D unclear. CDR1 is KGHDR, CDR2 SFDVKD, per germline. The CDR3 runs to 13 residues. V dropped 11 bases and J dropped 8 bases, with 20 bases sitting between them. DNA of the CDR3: TGTGCCATCTCGAGTCGCGGAGCGCGGGGCTACACCTTC. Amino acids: CAISSRGARGYTF.

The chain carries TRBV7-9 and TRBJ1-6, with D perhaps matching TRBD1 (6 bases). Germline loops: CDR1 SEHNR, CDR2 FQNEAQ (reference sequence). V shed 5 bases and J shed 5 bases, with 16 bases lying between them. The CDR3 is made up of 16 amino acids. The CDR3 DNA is TGTGCCAGCAGCGCCCCCTCTACAGGGAATAATTCACCCCTCCACTTT. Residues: CASSAPSTGNNSPLHF.

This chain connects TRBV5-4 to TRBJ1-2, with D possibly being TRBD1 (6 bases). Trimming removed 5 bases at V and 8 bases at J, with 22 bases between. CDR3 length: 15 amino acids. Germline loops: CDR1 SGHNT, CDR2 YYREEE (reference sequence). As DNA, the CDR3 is TGTGCCAGCAGACCATCGGGGGAGGGGGTTTTAGGCTACACCTTC. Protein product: CASRPSGEGVLGYTF.

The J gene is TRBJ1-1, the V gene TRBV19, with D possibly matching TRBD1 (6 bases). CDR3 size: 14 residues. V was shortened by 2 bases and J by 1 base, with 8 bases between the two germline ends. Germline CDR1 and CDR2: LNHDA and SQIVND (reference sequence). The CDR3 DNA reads TGTGCCAGTAGTATAACAGGGCCGAACACTGAAGCTTTCTTT. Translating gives CASSITGPNTEAFF.

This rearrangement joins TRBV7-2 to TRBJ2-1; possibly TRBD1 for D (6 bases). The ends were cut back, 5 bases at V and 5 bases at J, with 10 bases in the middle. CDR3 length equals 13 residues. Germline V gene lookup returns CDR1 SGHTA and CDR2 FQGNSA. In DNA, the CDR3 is TGTGCCAGCAGCCGCTACAGGGACAATGAGCAGTTCTTC. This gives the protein CASSRYRDNEQFF.

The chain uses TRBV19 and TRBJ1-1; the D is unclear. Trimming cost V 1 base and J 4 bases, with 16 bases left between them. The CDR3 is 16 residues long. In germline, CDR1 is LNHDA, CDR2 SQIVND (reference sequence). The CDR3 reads CASSIGRTSGVTEAFF. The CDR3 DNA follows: TGTGCCAGTAGTATAGGGAGGACTAGCGGGGTCACTGAAGCTTTCTTT. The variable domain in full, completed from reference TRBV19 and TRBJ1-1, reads DGGITQSPKYLFRKEGQNVTLSCEQNLNHDAMYWYRQDPGQGLRLIYYSQIVNDFQKGDIAEGYSVSREKKESFPLTVTSAQKNPTAFYLCASSIGRTSGVTEAFFGQGTRLTVV.

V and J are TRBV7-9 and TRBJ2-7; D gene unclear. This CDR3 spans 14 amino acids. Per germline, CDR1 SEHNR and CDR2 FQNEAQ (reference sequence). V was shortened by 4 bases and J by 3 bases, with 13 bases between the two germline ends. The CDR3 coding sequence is TGTGCCAGCAGCTACTCAGTAGACTTCTACGAGCAGTACTTC. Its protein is CASSYSVDFYEQYF.

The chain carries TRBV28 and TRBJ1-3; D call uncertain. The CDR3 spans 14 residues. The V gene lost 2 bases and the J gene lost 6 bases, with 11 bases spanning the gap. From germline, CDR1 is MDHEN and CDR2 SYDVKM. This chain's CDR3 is CASSLIANLNTIYF. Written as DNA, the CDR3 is TGTGCCAGCAGTTTAATAGCCAACTTAAACACCATATATTTT. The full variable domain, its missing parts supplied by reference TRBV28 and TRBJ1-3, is DVKVTQSSRYLVKRTGEKVFLECVQDMDHENMFWYRQDPGLGLRLIYFSYDVKMKEKGDIPEGYSVSREKKERFSLILESASTNQTSMYLCASSLIANLNTIYFGEGSWLTVV.

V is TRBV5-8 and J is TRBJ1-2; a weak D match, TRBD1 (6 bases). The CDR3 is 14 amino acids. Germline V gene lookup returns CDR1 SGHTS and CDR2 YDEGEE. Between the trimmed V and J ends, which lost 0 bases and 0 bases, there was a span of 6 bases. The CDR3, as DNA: TGTGCCAGCAGCTTGGCAGGGGCTAACTATGGCTACACCTTC. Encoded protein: CASSLAGANYGYTF. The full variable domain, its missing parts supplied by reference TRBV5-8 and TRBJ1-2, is EAGVTQSPTHLIKTRGQQATLRCSPISGHTSVYWYQQALGLGLQFLLWYDEGEERNRGNFPPRFSGRQFPNYSSELNVNALELEDSALYLCASSLAGANYGYTFGSGTRLTVV.

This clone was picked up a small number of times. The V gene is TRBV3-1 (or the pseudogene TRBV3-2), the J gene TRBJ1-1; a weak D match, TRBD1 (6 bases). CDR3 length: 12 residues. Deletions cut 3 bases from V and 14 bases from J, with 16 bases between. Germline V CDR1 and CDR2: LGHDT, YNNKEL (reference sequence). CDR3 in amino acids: CASSQTTYRVFF. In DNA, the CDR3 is TGTGCCAGCAGCCAGACAACCTACAGGGTGTTCTTT.

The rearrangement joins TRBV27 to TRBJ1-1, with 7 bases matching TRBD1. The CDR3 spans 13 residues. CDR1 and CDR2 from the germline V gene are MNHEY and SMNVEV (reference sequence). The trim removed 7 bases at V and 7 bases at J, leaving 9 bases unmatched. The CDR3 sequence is CASTRLQGLEAFF. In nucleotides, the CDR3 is TGTGCCAGCACCCGGTTACAGGGGCTTGAAGCTTTCTTT.

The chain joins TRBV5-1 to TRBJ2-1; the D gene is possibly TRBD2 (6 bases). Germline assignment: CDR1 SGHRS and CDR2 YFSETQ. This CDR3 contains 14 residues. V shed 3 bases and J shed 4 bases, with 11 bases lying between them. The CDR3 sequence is CASSYGRTYNEQFF. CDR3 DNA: TGCGCCAGCAGCTACGGGAGAACATACAATGAGCAGTTCTTC.

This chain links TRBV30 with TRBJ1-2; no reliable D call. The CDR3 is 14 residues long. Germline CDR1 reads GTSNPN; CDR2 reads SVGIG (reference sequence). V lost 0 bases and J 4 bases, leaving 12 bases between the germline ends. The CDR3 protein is CAWSVGPEGYGYTF. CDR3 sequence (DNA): TGTGCCTGGAGTGTAGGTCCGGAGGGCTATGGCTACACCTTC.

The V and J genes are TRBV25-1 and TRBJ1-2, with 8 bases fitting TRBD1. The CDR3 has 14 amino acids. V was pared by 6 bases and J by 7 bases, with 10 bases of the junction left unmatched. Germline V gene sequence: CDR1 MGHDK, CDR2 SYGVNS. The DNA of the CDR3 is TGTGCCAGCAGAGAGACAGGGGACTATCGTGGCTACACCTTC. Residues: CASRETGDYRGYTF.

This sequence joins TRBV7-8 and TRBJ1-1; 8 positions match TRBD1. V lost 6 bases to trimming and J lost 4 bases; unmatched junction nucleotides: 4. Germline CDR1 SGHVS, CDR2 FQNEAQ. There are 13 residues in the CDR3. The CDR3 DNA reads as TGTGCCAGCAGTCACGGACAGGGCACTGAAGCTTTCTTT. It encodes CASSHGQGTEAFF.

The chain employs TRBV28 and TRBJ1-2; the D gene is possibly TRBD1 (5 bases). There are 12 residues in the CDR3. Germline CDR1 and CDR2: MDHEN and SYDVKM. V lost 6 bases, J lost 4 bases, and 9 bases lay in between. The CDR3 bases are TGTGCCAGCAGCCGGACAAGCTATGGCTACACCTTC. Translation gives CASSRTSYGYTF.

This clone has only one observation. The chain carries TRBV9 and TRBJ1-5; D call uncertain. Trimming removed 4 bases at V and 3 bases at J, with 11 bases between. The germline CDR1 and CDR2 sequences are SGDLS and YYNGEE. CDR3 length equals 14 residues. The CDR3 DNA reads TGTGCCAGCAGCCCTCCTATTGCCAATCAGCCCCAGCATTTT. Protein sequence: CASSPPIANQPQHF.

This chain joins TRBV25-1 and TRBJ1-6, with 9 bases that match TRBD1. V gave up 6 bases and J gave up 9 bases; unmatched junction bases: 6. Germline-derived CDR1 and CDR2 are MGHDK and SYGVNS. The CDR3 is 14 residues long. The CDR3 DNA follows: TGTGCCAGCAGGGAAGGGACAGGGAGTTCACCCCTCCACTTT. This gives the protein CASREGTGSSPLHF.

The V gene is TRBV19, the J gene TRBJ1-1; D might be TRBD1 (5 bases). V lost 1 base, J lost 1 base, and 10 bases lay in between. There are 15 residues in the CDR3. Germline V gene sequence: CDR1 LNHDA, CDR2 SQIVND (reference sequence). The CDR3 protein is CASSIVGTENTEAFF. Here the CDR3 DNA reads TGTGCCAGTAGTATAGTCGGGACTGAGAACACTGAAGCTTTCTTT. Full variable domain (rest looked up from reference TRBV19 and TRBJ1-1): DGGITQSPKYLFRKEGQNVTLSCEQNLNHDAMYWYRQDPGQGLRLIYYSQIVNDFQKGDIAEGYSVSREKKESFPLTVTSAQKNPTAFYLCASSIVGTENTEAFFGQGTRLTVV.

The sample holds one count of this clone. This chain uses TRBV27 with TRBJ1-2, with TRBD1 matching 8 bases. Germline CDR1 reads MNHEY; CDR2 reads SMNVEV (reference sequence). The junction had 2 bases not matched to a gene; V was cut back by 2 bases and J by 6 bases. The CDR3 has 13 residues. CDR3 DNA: TGTGCCAGCAGTTTAAGCAGGGGGCATGGCTACACCTTC. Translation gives CASSLSRGHGYTF.

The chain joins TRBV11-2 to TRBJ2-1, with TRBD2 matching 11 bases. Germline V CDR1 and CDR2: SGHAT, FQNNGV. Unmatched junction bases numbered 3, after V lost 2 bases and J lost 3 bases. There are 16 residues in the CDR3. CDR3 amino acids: CASSLILAGGYNEQFF. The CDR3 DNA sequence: TGTGCCAGCAGCTTAATCCTAGCGGGGGGCTACAATGAGCAGTTCTTC.

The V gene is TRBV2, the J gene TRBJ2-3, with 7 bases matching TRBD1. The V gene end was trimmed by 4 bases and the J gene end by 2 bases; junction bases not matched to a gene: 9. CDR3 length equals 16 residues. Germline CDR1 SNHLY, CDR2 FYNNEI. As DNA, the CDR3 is TGTGCCAGCAGTGCCGAGGGGGCAGGGATCACAGATACGCAGTATTTT. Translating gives CASSAEGAGITDTQYF.

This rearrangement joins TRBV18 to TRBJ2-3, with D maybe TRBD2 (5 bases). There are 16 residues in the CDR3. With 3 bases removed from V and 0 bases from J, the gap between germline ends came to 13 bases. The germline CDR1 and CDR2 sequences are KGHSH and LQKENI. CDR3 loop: CASSPYGITSTDTQYF. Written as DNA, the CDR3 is TGTGCCAGCTCACCTTACGGGATTACTAGCACAGATACGCAGTATTTT.